Below are 14 T cell receptor beta chains sequenced from a single sample in a study of monozygotic twins with inflammatory bowel disease. TCRdb re-called the 5' RACE reads and gives one entry per CDR3 protein, without DNA. Its clone listing holds about 85,000 distinct CDR3 sequences. Source material: blood. The source is a human donor with ulcerative colitis or Crohn's disease, or a healthy co-twin of an affected twin (not recorded which).

V is TRBV5-4 and J is TRBJ2-1; TCRdb picks TRBD1, but there is no DNA to check that call. This CDR3 contains 16 residues. Germline V gives CDR1 SGHNT, CDR2 YYREEE (reference sequence). The chain's CDR3 is CASSWGQFKFYNEQFF. Variable domain in full (rest from reference TRBV5-4 and TRBJ2-1): ETGVTQSPTHLIKTRGQQVTLRCSSQSGHNTVSWYQQALGQGPQFIFQYYREEENGRGNFPPRFSGLQFPNYSSELNVNALELDDSALYLCASSWGQFKFYNEQFFGPGTRLTVL.

V usage is TRBV5-4 and J usage is TRBJ2-2; TCRdb outputs TRBD2, but without DNA this stays unchecked. Germline V CDR1 and CDR2: SGHNT, YYREEE (reference sequence). The CDR3 is 17 residues long. CDR3 protein: CASSLGLGPANTGELFF. The full variable domain, its missing parts supplied by reference TRBV5-4 and TRBJ2-2, is ETGVTQSPTHLIKTRGQQVTLRCSSQSGHNTVSWYQQALGQGPQFIFQYYREEENGRGNFPPRFSGLQFPNYSSELNVNALELDDSALYLCASSLGLGPANTGELFFGEGSRLTVL.

The J gene is TRBJ2-3, the V gene TRBV20-1; without DNA, the TCRdb call of TRBD2 cannot be checked. The CDR3 runs 13 residues. Germline V gene lookup returns CDR1 DFQATT and CDR2 SNEGSKA (reference sequence). CDR3: CSASGLAGEAQYF.

The rearrangement uses TRBV20-1 and TRBJ1-5; with no DNA, the TCRdb D assignment of TRBD1 cannot be verified. Germline loops: CDR1 DFQATT, CDR2 SNEGSKA (reference sequence). The CDR3 is 14 amino acids. The CDR3 is CSAGQVYSNQPQHF.

This chain uses TRBV10-3 with TRBJ2-3; TCRdb's D call of TRBD1 is untestable without DNA. This CDR3 spans 13 amino acids. CDR1 is ENHRY, CDR2 SYGVKD, per germline. This CDR3 reads CAIMGQEGDTQYF.

The V call is TRBV5-1, the J call TRBJ2-4; there is no DNA to check the TCRdb D call of TRBD1. Germline loops: CDR1 SGHRS, CDR2 YFSETQ. This CDR3 spans 13 amino acids. This chain's CDR3 is CASSPPGQGIQYF. Using reference TRBV5-1 and TRBJ2-4 for the parts outside the CDR3, the full variable domain is KAGVTQTPRYLIKTRGQQVTLSCSPISGHRSVSWYQQTPGQGLQFLFEYFSETQRNKGNFPGRFSGRQFSNSRSEMNVSTLELGDSALYLCASSPPGQGIQYFGAGTRLSVL.

V gene TRBV10-3 combines with J gene TRBJ1-2; TCRdb lists TRBD1, though no DNA is available to test this call. Germline values: CDR1 ENHRY, CDR2 SYGVKD. The CDR3 loop spans 12 amino acids. The CDR3 loop is CAIRGDSYGYTF.

This chain joins TRBV7-9 and TRBJ1-2; TCRdb's D call of TRBD1 is untestable without DNA. CDR1 is SEHNR and CDR2 is FQNEAQ in the germline V gene (reference sequence). The CDR3 is made up of 13 amino acids. The CDR3 loop is CASSPPGSDGYTF.

V and J are TRBV14 and TRBJ2-5; TCRdb picks TRBD2, but there is no DNA to check that call. CDR1 is SGHDN, CDR2 FVKESK, per germline. There are 15 residues in the CDR3. The CDR3 loop reads CASSPGTSALETQYF.

This sequence joins TRBV20-1 and TRBJ1-2; TCRdb returns TRBD1, unconfirmable since there is no DNA. Germline CDR1 reads DFQATT; CDR2 reads SNEGSKA (reference sequence). CDR3 length: 14 residues. Here the CDR3 reads CSAGTSRTGNGYTF.

This chain links TRBV7-9 with TRBJ2-3; TCRdb lists TRBD1, though no DNA is available to test this call. CDR3 length: 16 residues. Germline-derived CDR1 and CDR2 are SEHNR and FQNEAQ (reference sequence). CDR3 residues: CASSRPQGRGTDTQYF.

The chain combines TRBV20-1 with TRBJ1-5. CDR1 is DFQATT and CDR2 is SNEGSKA in the germline V gene (reference sequence). This CDR3 comprises 12 residues. The CDR3 is CSAYVPNQPQHF.

The rearrangement joins TRBV7-2 to TRBJ2-1; the D gene TCRdb calls, TRBD2, cannot be checked with no DNA. Germline-derived CDR1 and CDR2 are SGHTA and FQGNSA. This CDR3 spans 15 amino acids. The CDR3 sequence is CASSTGTSGGHEQFF.

V is TRBV9 and J is TRBJ2-3. CDR3 length equals 15 residues. Germline V gene data show CDR1 as SGDLS and CDR2 as YYNGEE. The CDR3 loop is CASSVEAVSTDTQYF.